This T cell receptor (beta chain) originates from a study of OX40 agonist ivuxolimab in advanced cancers. Study context: Patients were 65% to 85% male with ages roughly 20 to 85, mean approximately 55. A partial response was reached by three patients: one with hepatocellular carcinoma and two with cutaneous melanoma.

Prior autoimmune disease or systemic immunosuppression barred patients. This clone came up once. The germline V gene has CDR1 WSHSY and CDR2 SAAADI. Trimming shortened V by 2 bases and J by 5 bases, and 12 bases separated the two germline ends. There are 14 residues in the CDR3. The assay was immunoSEQ multiplex PCR, and TCRdb's table has in-frame clones only and misses some. The sample holds about 20,000 clones, 70% to 90% seen once. V usage is TRBV10-2 and J usage is TRBJ2-5; the D gene is possibly TRBD2 (6 bases). This material consisted of CD4+ or CD8+ T cells sorted from blood, taken in a trial of the OX40 agonist ivuxolimab. The sequence was collected from an adult with an advanced solid tumor such as melanoma, head and neck, liver or kidney cancer. The CDR3 protein is CASSEGPGEETQYF. The CDR3 DNA reads TGCGCCAGCAGTGAGGGCCCGGGGGAGGAGACCCAGTACTTC.